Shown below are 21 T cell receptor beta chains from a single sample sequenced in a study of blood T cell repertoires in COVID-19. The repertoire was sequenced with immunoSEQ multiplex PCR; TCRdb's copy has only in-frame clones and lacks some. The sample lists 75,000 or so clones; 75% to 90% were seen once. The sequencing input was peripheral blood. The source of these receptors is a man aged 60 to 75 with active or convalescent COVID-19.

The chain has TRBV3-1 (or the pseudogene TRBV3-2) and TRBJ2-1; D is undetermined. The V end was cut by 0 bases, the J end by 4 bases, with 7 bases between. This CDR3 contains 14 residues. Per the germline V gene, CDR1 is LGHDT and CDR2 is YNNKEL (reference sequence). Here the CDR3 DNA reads TGTGCCAGCAGCCAAGATCTGGAGTACAATGAGCAGTTCTTC. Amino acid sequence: CASSQDLEYNEQFF.

DNA for the CDR3: TGTGCCAGCAGTTCAGGGGGCGCGGGTGCGGCTTTCTTT. Its protein product is CASSSGGAGAAFF. The rearrangement joins TRBV7-2 to TRBJ1-1, with 8 bases identical to TRBD1. Germline lookup yields CDR1 SGHTA and CDR2 FQGNSA. Trimming removed 6 bases from V and 11 bases from J; junction bases left unmatched: 11. The length of the CDR3 is 13 residues.

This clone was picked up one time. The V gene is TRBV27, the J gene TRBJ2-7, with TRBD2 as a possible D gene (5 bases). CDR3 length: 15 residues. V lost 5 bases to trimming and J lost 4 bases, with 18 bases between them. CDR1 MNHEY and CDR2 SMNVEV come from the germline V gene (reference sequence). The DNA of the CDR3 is TGTGCCAGCAGTCAACTAGAGCCGGGCGCATACGAGCAGTACTTC. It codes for CASSQLEPGAYEQYF.

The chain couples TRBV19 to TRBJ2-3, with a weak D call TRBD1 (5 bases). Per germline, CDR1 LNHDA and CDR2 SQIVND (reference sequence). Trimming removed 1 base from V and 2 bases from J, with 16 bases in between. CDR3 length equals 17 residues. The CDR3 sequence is CASSIGGTFTATDTQYF. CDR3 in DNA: TGTGCCAGTAGTATAGGGGGCACGTTTACGGCCACAGATACGCAGTATTTT.

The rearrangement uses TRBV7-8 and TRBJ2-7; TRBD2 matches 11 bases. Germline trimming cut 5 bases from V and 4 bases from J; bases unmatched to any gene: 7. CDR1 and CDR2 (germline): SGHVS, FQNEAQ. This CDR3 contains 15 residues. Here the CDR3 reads CASSMGLADRYEQYF. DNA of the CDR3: TGTGCCAGCAGCATGGGACTAGCGGACCGGTACGAGCAGTACTTC.

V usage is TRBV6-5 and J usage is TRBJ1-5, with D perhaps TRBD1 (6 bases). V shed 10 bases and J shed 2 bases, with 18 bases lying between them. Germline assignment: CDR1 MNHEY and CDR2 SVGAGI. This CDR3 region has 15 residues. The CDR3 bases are TGTGCCACCCAAACGGGGGGCTGGGGCAATCAGCCCCAGCATTTT. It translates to CATQTGGWGNQPQHF.

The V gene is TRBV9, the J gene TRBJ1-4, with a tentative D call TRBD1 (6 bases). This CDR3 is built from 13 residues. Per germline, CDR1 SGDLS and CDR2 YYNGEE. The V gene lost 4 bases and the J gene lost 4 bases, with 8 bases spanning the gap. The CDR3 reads CASSRGGNEKLFF. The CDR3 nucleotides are TGTGCCAGCAGCCGAGGGGGTAATGAAAAACTGTTTTTT.

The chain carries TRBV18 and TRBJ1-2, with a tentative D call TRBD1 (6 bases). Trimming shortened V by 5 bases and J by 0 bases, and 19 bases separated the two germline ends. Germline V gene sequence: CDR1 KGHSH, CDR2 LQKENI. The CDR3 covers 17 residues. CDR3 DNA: TGTGCCAGCTCATCCGGGGACATATCCTCTTCTAACTATGGCTACACCTTC. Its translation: CASSSGDISSSNYGYTF.

DNA of the CDR3: TGTGCCAGCAGCGTATCCAGGGGGCAGTACACCGGGGAGCTGTTTTTT. Amino acids: CASSVSRGQYTGELFF. The V and J genes are TRBV9 and TRBJ2-2, with 8 bases that match TRBD1. Trimming took 1 base from V and 3 from J; bases not matched to a gene: 5. The CDR3 is 16 amino acids. In germline, CDR1 is SGDLS, CDR2 YYNGEE.

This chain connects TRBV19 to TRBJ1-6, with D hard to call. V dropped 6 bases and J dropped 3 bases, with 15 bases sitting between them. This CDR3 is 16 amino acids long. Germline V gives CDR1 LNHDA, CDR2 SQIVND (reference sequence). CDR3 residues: CASRGPLAGYNSPLHF. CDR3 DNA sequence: TGTGCCAGTAGAGGCCCGCTGGCAGGCTATAATTCACCCCTCCACTTT.

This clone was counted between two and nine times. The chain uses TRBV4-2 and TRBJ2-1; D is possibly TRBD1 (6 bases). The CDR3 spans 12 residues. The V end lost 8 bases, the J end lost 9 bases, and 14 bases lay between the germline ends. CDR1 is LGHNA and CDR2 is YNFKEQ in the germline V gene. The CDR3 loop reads CASGAQGGEQFF. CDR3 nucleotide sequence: TGTGCCAGCGGGGCTCAAGGGGGTGAGCAGTTCTTC.

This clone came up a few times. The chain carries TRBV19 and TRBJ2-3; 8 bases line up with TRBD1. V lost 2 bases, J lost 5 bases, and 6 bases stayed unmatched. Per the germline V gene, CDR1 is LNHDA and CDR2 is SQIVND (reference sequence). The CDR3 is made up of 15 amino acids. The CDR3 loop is CASSIRAGGIDTQYF. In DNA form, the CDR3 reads TGTGCCAGTAGTATAAGGGCAGGGGGCATAGATACGCAGTATTTT.

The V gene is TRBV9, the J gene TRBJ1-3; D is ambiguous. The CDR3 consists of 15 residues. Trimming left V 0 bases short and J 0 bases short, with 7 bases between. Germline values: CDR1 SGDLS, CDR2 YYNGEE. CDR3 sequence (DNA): TGTGCCAGCAGCGTAGTCGGAGACTCTGGAAACACCATATATTTT. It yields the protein CASSVVGDSGNTIYF.

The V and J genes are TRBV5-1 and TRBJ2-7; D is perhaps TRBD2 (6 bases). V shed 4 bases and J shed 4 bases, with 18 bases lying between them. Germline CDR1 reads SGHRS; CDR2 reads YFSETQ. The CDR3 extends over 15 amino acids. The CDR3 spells CASSGGRGNLYEQYF. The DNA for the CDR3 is TGCGCCAGCAGCGGAGGGCGGGGAAATCTGTACGAGCAGTACTTC.

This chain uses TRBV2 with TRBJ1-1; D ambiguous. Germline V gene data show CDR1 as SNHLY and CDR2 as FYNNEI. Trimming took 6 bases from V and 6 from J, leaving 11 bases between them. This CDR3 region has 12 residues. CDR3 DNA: TGTGCCAGCAGACCAGACACCCCTGAAGCTTTCTTT. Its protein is CASRPDTPEAFF. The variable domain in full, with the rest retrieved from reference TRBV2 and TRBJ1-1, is EPEVTQTPSHQVTQMGQEVILRCVPISNHLYFYWYRQILGQKVEFLVSFYNNEISEKSEIFDDQFSVERPDGSNFTLKIRSTKLEDSAMYFCASRPDTPEAFFGQGTRLTVV.

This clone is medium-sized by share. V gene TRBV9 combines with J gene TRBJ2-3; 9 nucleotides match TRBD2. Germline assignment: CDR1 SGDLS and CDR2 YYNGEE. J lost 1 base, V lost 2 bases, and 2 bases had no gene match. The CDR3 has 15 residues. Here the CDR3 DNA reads TGTGCCAGCAGCGTGTCTAGCGGGGGCACAGATACGCAGTATTTT. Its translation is CASSVSSGGTDTQYF.

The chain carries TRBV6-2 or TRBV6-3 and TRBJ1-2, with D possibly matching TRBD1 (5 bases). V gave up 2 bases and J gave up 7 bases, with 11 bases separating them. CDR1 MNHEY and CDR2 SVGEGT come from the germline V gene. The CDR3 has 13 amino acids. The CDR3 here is CASSYRGGSGYTF. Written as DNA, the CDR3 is TGTGCCAGCAGTTACCGGGGGGGTAGTGGCTACACCTTC.

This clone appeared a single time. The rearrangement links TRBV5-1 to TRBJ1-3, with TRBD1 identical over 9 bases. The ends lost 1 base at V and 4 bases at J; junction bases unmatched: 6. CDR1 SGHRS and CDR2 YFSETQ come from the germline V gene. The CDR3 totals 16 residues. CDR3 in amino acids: CASSLTGTGIGNTIYF. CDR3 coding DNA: TGCGCCAGCAGCTTGACCGGGACAGGGATAGGAAACACCATATATTTT.

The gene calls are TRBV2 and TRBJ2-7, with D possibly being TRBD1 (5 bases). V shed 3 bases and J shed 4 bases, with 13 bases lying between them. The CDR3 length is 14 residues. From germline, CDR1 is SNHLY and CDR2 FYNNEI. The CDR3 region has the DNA TGTGCCAGCAGTGATGGGCAGGGATTATACGAGCAGTACTTC. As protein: CASSDGQGLYEQYF.

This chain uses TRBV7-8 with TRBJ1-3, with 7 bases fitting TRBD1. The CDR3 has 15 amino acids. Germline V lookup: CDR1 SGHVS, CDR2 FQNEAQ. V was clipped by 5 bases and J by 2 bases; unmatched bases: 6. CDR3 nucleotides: TGTGCCAGCAGCATAACGACAGGGACTGGAAACACCATATATTTT. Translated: CASSITTGTGNTIYF.

CDR3 nucleotide sequence: TGTGCCAGCAGTCTCCAATTCGCCCCGGGACAGGGGAATGGCTACACCTTC. Protein sequence: CASSLQFAPGQGNGYTF. V is TRBV27 and J is TRBJ1-2, with 10 bases lining up with TRBD1. In germline, CDR1 is MNHEY, CDR2 SMNVEV (reference sequence). J was trimmed by 6 bases and V by 5 bases; bases with no gene match: 15. The CDR3 spans 17 residues.